Below, one T cell receptor beta chain is given with its context. Its antigen is unidentified. Sequencing was performed with immunoSEQ multiplex PCR; in TCRdb, only in-frame clones are kept and a portion is missing. This table has around 22,000 clones, roughly 90% appearing once. This entry comes from a study of OX40 agonist ivuxolimab in advanced cancers. Turning to the study itself: Intravenous ivuxolimab at 0.01 to 10 mg/kg was given to patients every 2 weeks.

Study-wide results and limits: In the 0.1 to 3.0 mg/kg range, CD4+ and CD8+ blood T cells had expanded clonally by week 6.

This receptor was obtained from an adult with an advanced solid tumor such as melanoma, head and neck, liver or kidney cancer. Specimen: CD4+ or CD8+ T cells sorted from blood, collected in a trial of the OX40 agonist ivuxolimab.

CDR3 sequence (DNA): TGTGCCAGCAGGTCCGGTAATAATGAAAAACTGTTTTTT. This gives the protein CASRSGNNEKLFF. This chain uses TRBV7-9 with TRBJ1-4, with D uncertain. V was pared by 6 bases and J by 4 bases, with 9 bases between. CDR1 is SEHNR and CDR2 is FQNEAQ in the germline V gene (reference sequence). This CDR3 is built from 13 residues.